This T cell receptor (beta chain) was sequenced in a study of T cell responses to AZD1222 COVID-19 vaccine. Across the whole study: The study pooled second doses at about 4 or about 12 weeks.

The length of the CDR3 is 11 residues. The germline V gene has CDR1 MDHEN and CDR2 SYDVKM. Note on this clone: The antigen remains undetermined. The junction departs from the called germline gene at one end, perhaps through a read error.

Sequencing was performed with immunoSEQ multiplex PCR; in TCRdb, only in-frame clones are kept and a portion is missing. In the table there are over 90,000 clones, around 87% of which are singletons. Overall study results and limits: Clonal diversity may have been underestimated in mostly white British donors.

Material: peripheral blood, obtained on day 0 of AZD1222 vaccination. V gene TRBV28 combines with J gene TRBJ1-1; perhaps TRBD1 as D (5 bases). This TCR derives from an adult in good health. CDR3 DNA: TGTGCCAGCAGCTTATCAGGGGAAGCTTTCTTT. Amino acids: CASSLSGEAFF.